This T cell receptor beta chain emerged from a study of blood T cells in healthy people across ages. The CDR3 extends over 18 amino acids. From germline, CDR1 is SGHTA and CDR2 FQGTGA. Trimming took 5 bases from V and 0 from J; bases not matched to a gene: 10. The use of a sample-barcoded 5' primer and a J-beta primer mix characterized a second PCR of 7 to 11 cycles. The authors tagged each cDNA molecule using a template-switch adaptor with 12 random nucleotides. TCRdb called the 5' RACE reads again in MiXCR, with one record for every CDR3 protein. In the table there are about 970,000 distinct CDR3 sequences, roughly 50% of which are singletons.

This sequence was found in a woman aged 55-69 years in good health. The chain joins TRBV7-3 to TRBJ1-6; 7 nucleotides match TRBD1. Sequenced sample: blood. The CDR3 spells CASSLSRRGSSYNSPLHF. In nucleotides, the CDR3 is TGTGCCAGCAGCCTTTCCCGCAGGGGGAGCTCCTATAATTCACCCCTCCACTTT.